Listed below are T cell receptor beta chains from one sample, sequenced in a study of PD-1 blockade in classical Hodgkin lymphoma. Repertoires were generated with immunoSEQ multiplex PCR, while TCRdb's copy carries only in-frame clones and drops some. The sample shows 80,000 to 95,000 clones, more than 80% of them seen only once. The sample here was peripheral blood mononuclear cells (PBMCs), taken before the fourth cycle of nivolumab. The receptors here all came from a human donor with classical Hodgkin lymphoma. Both conserved end residues are part of each CDR3. A D gene is named only where the DNA matches it firmly. Only some rows state a clone size, as once, few, many or a class for expanded clones.

clone_size: -
d_call: TRBD2
j_call: TRBJ2-2
v_call: TRBV18
cdr3_aa: CASSPGTSGVNTGELFF
cdr3_nt: TGTGCCAGCTCACCGGGGACTAGCGGGGTGAACACCGGGGAGCTGTTTTTT

clone_size: -
d_call: TRBD2
j_call: TRBJ2-3
v_call: TRBV30
cdr3_aa: CAWRGPTSGTTDTQYF
cdr3_nt: TGTGCCTGGAGGGGACCTACTAGCGGGACGACAGATACGCAGTATTTT

clone_size: once
d_call: TRBD2
j_call: TRBJ2-1
v_call: TRBV28
cdr3_aa: CASSLLSASGSKLGEQFF
cdr3_nt: TGTGCCAGCAGTTTGTTGTCGGCTAGCGGGAGTAAATTGGGTGAGCAGTTCTTC

clone_size: -
d_call: -
j_call: TRBJ2-2
v_call: TRBV18
cdr3_aa: CASSPLLAPGELFF
cdr3_nt: TGTGCCAGCTCACCACTACTAGCTCCCGGGGAGCTGTTTTTT

clone_size: -
d_call: TRBD2
j_call: TRBJ2-1
v_call: TRBV5-5
cdr3_aa: CASSTSSGLNEQFF
cdr3_nt: TGTGCCAGCAGCACTTCTAGCGGACTAAATGAGCAGTTCTTC

clone_size: -
d_call: -
j_call: TRBJ2-1
v_call: TRBV6-5
cdr3_aa: CASRKVGRPYNEQFF
cdr3_nt: TGTGCCAGCAGGAAAGTCGGGCGCCCCTACAATGAGCAGTTCTTC

clone_size: -
d_call: TRBD2
j_call: TRBJ2-3
v_call: TRBV5-6
cdr3_aa: CASSANGGSSDTQYF
cdr3_nt: TGTGCCAGCAGCGCGAATGGCGGGAGCTCAGATACGCAGTATTTT

clone_size: -
d_call: TRBD1
j_call: TRBJ2-5
v_call: TRBV29-1
cdr3_aa: CSVEGRGETQYF
cdr3_nt: TGCAGCGTTGAAGGCAGGGGGGAGACCCAGTACTTC

clone_size: -
d_call: TRBD2
j_call: TRBJ2-7
v_call: TRBV6-4
cdr3_aa: CASSLSGGSHEQYF
cdr3_nt: TGTGCCAGCAGTCTCTCCGGCGGGAGCCACGAGCAGTACTTC

clone_size: -
d_call: TRBD2
j_call: TRBJ2-7
v_call: TRBV9
cdr3_aa: CASSVGTSGRGSYEQYF
cdr3_nt: TGTGCCAGCAGCGTAGGGACTAGCGGGAGGGGGTCCTACGAGCAGTACTTC

clone_size: -
d_call: TRBD2
j_call: TRBJ2-3
v_call: TRBV29-1
cdr3_aa: CSAQTSGTTDTQYF
cdr3_nt: TGCAGCGCTCAGACTAGCGGGACTACAGATACGCAGTATTTT

clone_size: -
d_call: -
j_call: TRBJ2-5
v_call: TRBV9
cdr3_aa: CASSASPQETQYF
cdr3_nt: TGTGCCAGCAGCGCGAGCCCACAAGAGACCCAGTACTTC

clone_size: -
d_call: -
j_call: TRBJ1-6
v_call: TRBV30
cdr3_aa: CAWSGKTALTYNSPLHF
cdr3_nt: TGTGCCTGGAGTGGGAAGACAGCCTTAACCTATAATTCACCCCTCCACTTT

clone_size: -
d_call: -
j_call: TRBJ1-5
v_call: TRBV5-6
cdr3_aa: CASSLARQVVQPQHF
cdr3_nt: TGTGCCAGCAGCTTGGCAAGACAGGTTGTTCAGCCCCAGCATTTT

clone_size: -
d_call: TRBD1
j_call: TRBJ2-2
v_call: TRBV10-1
cdr3_aa: CASSQLGQGLPGELFF
cdr3_nt: TGCGCCAGCAGCCAACTGGGACAGGGGTTACCCGGGGAGCTGTTTTTT

clone_size: once
d_call: -
j_call: TRBJ2-7
v_call: TRBV2
cdr3_aa: CASSELRGLYEQYF
cdr3_nt: TGTGCCAGCAGTGAGTTGAGGGGTTTGTACGAGCAGTACTTC

clone_size: -
d_call: -
j_call: TRBJ2-7
v_call: TRBV4-3
cdr3_aa: CASSQAGSDGEQYF
cdr3_nt: TGCGCCAGCAGCCAAGCCGGGTCCGATGGAGAGCAGTACTTC

clone_size: -
d_call: TRBD1
j_call: TRBJ2-5
v_call: TRBV6-5
cdr3_aa: CASSSAGQGMGTQYF
cdr3_nt: TGTGCCAGCAGTTCCGCGGGACAGGGAATGGGGACCCAGTACTTC

clone_size: -
d_call: -
j_call: TRBJ2-3
v_call: TRBV11-3
cdr3_aa: CASSPGGSSTDTQYF
cdr3_nt: TGTGCCAGCAGCCCCGGCGGCAGCAGCACAGATACGCAGTATTTT

clone_size: -
d_call: TRBD1
j_call: TRBJ2-7
v_call: TRBV6-5
cdr3_aa: CASSHSPRDRGNEQYF
cdr3_nt: TGTGCCAGCAGTCACTCTCCCCGGGACAGGGGCAACGAGCAGTACTTC

clone_size: -
d_call: TRBD1
j_call: TRBJ1-4
v_call: TRBV7-9
cdr3_aa: CASSFSLGQGHEKLFF
cdr3_nt: TGTGCCAGCAGCTTTAGTCTGGGACAGGGGCATGAAAAACTGTTTTTT

clone_size: -
d_call: -
j_call: TRBJ2-7
v_call: TRBV7-7
cdr3_aa: CASSCLGSGYEQYF
cdr3_nt: TGTGCCAGCAGCTGCTTGGGTTCGGGTTACGAGCAGTACTTC

clone_size: -
d_call: TRBD2
j_call: TRBJ2-3
v_call: TRBV9
cdr3_aa: CASGGTSGRTDTQYF
cdr3_nt: TGTGCCAGCGGAGGGACTAGCGGGAGGACAGATACGCAGTATTTT

clone_size: few
d_call: TRBD2
j_call: TRBJ2-3
v_call: TRBV5-4
cdr3_aa: CASSDRTSADTQYF
cdr3_nt: TGTGCCAGCAGCGACCGGACTAGCGCAGATACGCAGTATTTT

clone_size: -
d_call: TRBD1
j_call: TRBJ1-1
v_call: TRBV5-1
cdr3_aa: CASSTGQWGTFMNTEAFF
cdr3_nt: TGCGCCAGCAGCACGGGACAGTGGGGGACGTTCATGAACACTGAAGCTTTCTTT

clone_size: -
d_call: -
j_call: TRBJ2-3
v_call: TRBV6-1
cdr3_aa: CASSARGWEVTDTQYF
cdr3_nt: TGTGCCAGCAGTGCACGAGGATGGGAGGTCACAGATACGCAGTATTTT

clone_size: -
d_call: TRBD1
j_call: TRBJ2-7
v_call: TRBV2
cdr3_aa: CASSDSQGARYEQYF
cdr3_nt: TGTGCCAGCAGTGACTCCCAGGGGGCTAGATACGAGCAGTACTTC

clone_size: -
d_call: TRBD1
j_call: TRBJ2-1
v_call: TRBV14
cdr3_aa: CASSPLPGQGDDEQFF
cdr3_nt: TGTGCCAGCAGCCCTTTACCGGGACAGGGGGACGATGAGCAGTTCTTC

clone_size: -
d_call: TRBD1
j_call: TRBJ1-1
v_call: TRBV19
cdr3_aa: CASSIEFMGQGRNTEAFF
cdr3_nt: TGTGCCAGTAGTATAGAGTTCATGGGACAGGGTAGGAACACTGAAGCTTTCTTT

clone_size: -
d_call: -
j_call: TRBJ2-1
v_call: TRBV7-9
cdr3_aa: CASSRDLGSYNEQFF
cdr3_nt: TGTGCCAGCAGCCGGGACTTAGGCTCCTACAATGAGCAGTTCTTC

clone_size: -
d_call: -
j_call: TRBJ1-1
v_call: TRBV6-1
cdr3_aa: CASSGFGGEAFF
cdr3_nt: TGTGCCAGCAGTGGGTTTGGAGGGGAAGCTTTCTTT

clone_size: few
d_call: -
j_call: TRBJ1-2
v_call: TRBV10-3
cdr3_aa: CAISEDLNYGYTF
cdr3_nt: TGTGCCATCAGTGAAGATCTTAACTATGGCTACACCTTC

clone_size: -
d_call: -
j_call: TRBJ1-2
v_call: TRBV28
cdr3_aa: CASSLGDRVSYTF
cdr3_nt: TGTGCCAGCAGCCTAGGGGATAGGGTGAGCTACACCTTC

clone_size: -
d_call: -
j_call: TRBJ2-6
v_call: TRBV7-3
cdr3_aa: CASSPGTSGANVLTF
cdr3_nt: TGTGCCAGCAGCCCCGGGACTTCTGGGGCCAACGTCCTGACTTTC

clone_size: -
d_call: -
j_call: TRBJ1-1
v_call: TRBV6-1
cdr3_aa: CASGPFENTEAFF
cdr3_nt: TGTGCCAGCGGACCCTTTGAGAACACTGAAGCTTTCTTT

clone_size: -
d_call: -
j_call: TRBJ1-2
v_call: TRBV18
cdr3_aa: CASSPGQGNGYTF
cdr3_nt: TGTGCCAGCTCACCGGGGCAGGGGAATGGCTACACCTTC

clone_size: -
d_call: -
j_call: TRBJ2-2
v_call: TRBV5-6
cdr3_aa: CASSSVDTGELFF
cdr3_nt: TGTGCCAGCAGCTCGGTCGACACCGGGGAGCTGTTTTTT

clone_size: -
d_call: -
j_call: TRBJ2-5
v_call: TRBV7-2
cdr3_aa: CASSQTNYQETQYF
cdr3_nt: TGTGCCAGCAGCCAGACTAACTATCAAGAGACCCAGTACTTC

clone_size: -
d_call: -
j_call: TRBJ2-1
v_call: TRBV12-5
cdr3_aa: CASGSGPVDEQFF
cdr3_nt: TGTGCTAGTGGTTCGGGCCCTGTGGATGAGCAGTTCTTC

clone_size: -
d_call: -
j_call: TRBJ2-5
v_call: TRBV5-1
cdr3_aa: CASSGDTQETQYF
cdr3_nt: TGCGCCAGCAGCGGGGACACTCAAGAGACCCAGTACTTC

clone_size: -
d_call: TRBD1
j_call: TRBJ1-4
v_call: TRBV25-1
cdr3_aa: CASSGDGTGGWEKLFF
cdr3_nt: TGTGCCAGCAGTGGAGACGGGACAGGGGGCTGGGAAAAACTGTTTTTT

clone_size: -
d_call: -
j_call: TRBJ2-5
v_call: TRBV5-1
cdr3_aa: CASSFIQETQYF
cdr3_nt: TGCGCCAGCAGCTTCATCCAAGAGACCCAGTACTTC

clone_size: -
d_call: -
j_call: TRBJ2-7
v_call: TRBV5-1
cdr3_aa: CASSSQDGTYEQYF
cdr3_nt: TGCGCCAGCAGCAGCCAAGACGGAACCTACGAGCAGTACTTC

clone_size: -
d_call: TRBD1
j_call: TRBJ1-2
v_call: TRBV7-2
cdr3_aa: CASSLSGQGADGYTF
cdr3_nt: TGTGCCAGCAGCTTATCGGGACAGGGGGCTGATGGCTACACCTTC

clone_size: -
d_call: -
j_call: TRBJ2-1
v_call: TRBV7-6
cdr3_aa: CASSLARGMHEQFF
cdr3_nt: TGTGCCAGCAGCTTAGCCCGGGGTATGCATGAGCAGTTCTTC

clone_size: -
d_call: TRBD2
j_call: TRBJ2-7
v_call: TRBV15
cdr3_aa: CATSSGGVFYEQYF
cdr3_nt: TGTGCCACCAGCAGCGGGGGGGTATTCTACGAGCAGTACTTC

clone_size: few
d_call: TRBD2
j_call: TRBJ2-1
v_call: TRBV2
cdr3_aa: CASSVTSGITHEQFF
cdr3_nt: TGTGCCAGCAGTGTGACTAGCGGGATAACCCATGAGCAGTTCTTC

clone_size: -
d_call: -
j_call: TRBJ2-2
v_call: TRBV6-1
cdr3_aa: CASSELGRTGELFF
cdr3_nt: TGTGCCAGCAGTGAATTAGGGCGCACCGGGGAGCTGTTTTTT

clone_size: -
d_call: TRBD2
j_call: TRBJ2-1
v_call: TRBV27
cdr3_aa: CASSLWTSGIGDEQFF
cdr3_nt: TGTGCCAGCAGTTTGTGGACTAGCGGGATCGGCGATGAGCAGTTCTTC

clone_size: -
d_call: -
j_call: TRBJ1-2
v_call: TRBV10-3
cdr3_aa: CAISDLGFNYGYTF
cdr3_nt: TGTGCCATCAGTGATTTAGGGTTCAACTATGGCTACACCTTC

clone_size: -
d_call: -
j_call: TRBJ2-7
v_call: TRBV15
cdr3_aa: CATSRDISQQYF
cdr3_nt: TGTGCCACCAGCAGAGATATTAGCCAGCAGTACTTC

clone_size: -
d_call: -
j_call: TRBJ1-3
v_call: TRBV4-1
cdr3_aa: CASSQSRRNTIYF
cdr3_nt: TGCGCCAGCAGCCAAAGCAGAAGAAACACCATATATTTT

clone_size: -
d_call: TRBD1
j_call: TRBJ2-5
v_call: TRBV4-2
cdr3_aa: CASSQGGQGLQETQYF
cdr3_nt: TGTGCCAGCAGCCAAGGTGGACAGGGGCTACAAGAGACCCAGTACTTC

clone_size: -
d_call: TRBD1
j_call: TRBJ1-1
v_call: TRBV28
cdr3_aa: CASTLKQGRSNTEAFF
cdr3_nt: TGTGCCAGCACCTTAAAACAGGGGAGGTCTAACACTGAAGCTTTCTTT